This T cell receptor (beta chain) was captured in a study of T-cell memory formation after mild COVID-19. Germline V gene lookup returns CDR1 SEHNR and CDR2 FQNEAQ (reference sequence). CDR3 length: 18 amino acids. V lost 5 bases and J lost 2; bases outside the gene matches: 14. After 5'RACE with constant-segment primers, TCR alpha and TCR beta cDNA libraries carrying sample barcodes and UMIs were obtained. TCRdb independently ran MiXCR on the 5' RACE reads; one entry per CDR3 protein. The sample lists approximately 100,000 distinct CDR3 sequences, approximately 15% seen once, with 28% in the top ten.

The V and J genes are TRBV7-9 and TRBJ2-3; 9 nucleotides agree with TRBD2. The sample consisted of PBMCs or a T cell subset sorted from them (not recorded which). The origin of this receptor is an adult woman who had mild COVID-19 (a few samples of this study predate the infection). Cell type and time point are not known. CDR3 coding DNA: TGTGCCAGCAGCCCGGACTTGCCTCTAGCGGGAACCACAGATACGCAGTATTTT. It specifies CASSPDLPLAGTTDTQYF.